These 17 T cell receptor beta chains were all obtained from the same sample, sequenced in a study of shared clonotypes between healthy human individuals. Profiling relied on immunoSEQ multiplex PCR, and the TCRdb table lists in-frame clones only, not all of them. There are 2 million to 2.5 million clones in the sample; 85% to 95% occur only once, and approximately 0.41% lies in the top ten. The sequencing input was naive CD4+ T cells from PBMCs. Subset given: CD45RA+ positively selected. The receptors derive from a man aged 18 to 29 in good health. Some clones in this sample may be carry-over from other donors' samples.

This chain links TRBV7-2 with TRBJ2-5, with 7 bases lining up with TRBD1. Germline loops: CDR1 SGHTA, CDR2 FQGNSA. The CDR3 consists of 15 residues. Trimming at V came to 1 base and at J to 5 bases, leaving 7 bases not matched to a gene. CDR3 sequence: CASSLDRGGFETQYF. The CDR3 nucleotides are TGTGCCAGCAGCTTAGACAGGGGCGGTTTCGAGACCCAGTACTTC.

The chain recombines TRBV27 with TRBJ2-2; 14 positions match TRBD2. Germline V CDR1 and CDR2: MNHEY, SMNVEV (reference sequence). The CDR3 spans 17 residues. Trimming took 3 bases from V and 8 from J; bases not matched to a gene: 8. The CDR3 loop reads CASSFPGLAGELGELFF. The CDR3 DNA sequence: TGTGCCAGCAGTTTCCCGGGACTAGCGGGAGAATTGGGGGAGCTGTTTTTT.

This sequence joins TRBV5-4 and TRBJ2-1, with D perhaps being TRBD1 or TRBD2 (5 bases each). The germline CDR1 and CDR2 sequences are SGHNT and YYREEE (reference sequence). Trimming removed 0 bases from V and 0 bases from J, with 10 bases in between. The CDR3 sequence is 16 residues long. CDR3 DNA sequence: TGTGCCAGCAGCTTGGCCGGGACCTACTCCTACAATGAGCAGTTCTTC. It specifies CASSLAGTYSYNEQFF.

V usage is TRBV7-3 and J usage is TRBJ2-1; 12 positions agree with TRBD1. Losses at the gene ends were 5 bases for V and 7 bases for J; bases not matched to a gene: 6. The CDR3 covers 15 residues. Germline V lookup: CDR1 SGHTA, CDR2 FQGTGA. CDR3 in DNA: TGTGCCAGCAGCGGGACAGGGGGCGCGGGTAATGAGCAGTTCTTC. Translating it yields CASSGTGGAGNEQFF.

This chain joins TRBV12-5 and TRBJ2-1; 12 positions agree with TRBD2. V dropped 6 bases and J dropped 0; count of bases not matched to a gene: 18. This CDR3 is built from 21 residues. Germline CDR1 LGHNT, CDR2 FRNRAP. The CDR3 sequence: CASGSTIIGLAGPSSYNEQFF. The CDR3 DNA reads TGTGCTAGTGGCTCTACTATCATCGGACTAGCGGGACCGAGCTCCTACAATGAGCAGTTCTTC.

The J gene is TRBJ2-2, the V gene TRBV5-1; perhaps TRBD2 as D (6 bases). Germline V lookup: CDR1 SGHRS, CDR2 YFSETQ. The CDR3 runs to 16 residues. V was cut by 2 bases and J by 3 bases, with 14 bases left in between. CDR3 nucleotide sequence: TGCGCCAGCAGCTTCAGTGGGGGGTCGTACACCGGGGAGCTGTTTTTT. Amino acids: CASSFSGGSYTGELFF.

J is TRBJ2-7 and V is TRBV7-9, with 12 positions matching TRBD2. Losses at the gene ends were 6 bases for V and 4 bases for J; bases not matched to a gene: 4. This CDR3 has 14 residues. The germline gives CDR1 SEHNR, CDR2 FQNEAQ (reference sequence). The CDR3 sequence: CASRPGLAGYEQYF. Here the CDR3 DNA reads TGTGCCAGCAGGCCAGGACTAGCGGGGTACGAGCAGTACTTC. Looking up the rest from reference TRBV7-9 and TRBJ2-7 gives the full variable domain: DTGVSQNPRHKITKRGQNVTFRCDPISEHNRLYWYRQTLGQGPEFLTYFQNEAQLEKSRLLSDRFSAERPKGSFSTLEIQRTEQGDSAMYLCASRPGLAGYEQYFGPGTRLTVT.

This CDR3 reads CASSLESARQETQYF. The CDR3 DNA reads as TGCGCCAGCAGCTTGGAGTCCGCCCGCCAAGAGACCCAGTACTTC. The chain combines TRBV5-1 with TRBJ2-5; D gene ambiguous. The V end lost 0 bases, the J end lost 1 base, and 10 bases lay between the germline ends. Germline CDR1 and CDR2: SGHRS and YFSETQ. The CDR3 is 15 residues long.

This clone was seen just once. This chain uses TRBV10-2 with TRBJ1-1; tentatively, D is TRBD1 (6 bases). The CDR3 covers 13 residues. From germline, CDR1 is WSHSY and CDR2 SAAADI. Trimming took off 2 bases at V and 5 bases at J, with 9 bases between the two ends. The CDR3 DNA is TGCGCCAGCAGTGAGGGGGGCTGGACTGAAGCTTTCTTT. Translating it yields CASSEGGWTEAFF.

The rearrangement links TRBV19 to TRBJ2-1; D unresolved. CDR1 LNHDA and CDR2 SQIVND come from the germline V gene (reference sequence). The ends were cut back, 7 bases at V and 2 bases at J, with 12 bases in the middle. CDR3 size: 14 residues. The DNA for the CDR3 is TGTGCCAGTAACAACCAAGGGACCTACAATGAGCAGTTCTTC. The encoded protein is CASNNQGTYNEQFF.

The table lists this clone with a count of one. Here the CDR3 reads CASSFDRGTNTGELFF. The CDR3 DNA is TGTGCCAGCAGTTTCGACAGGGGGACGAACACCGGGGAGCTGTTTTTT. This chain joins TRBV5-4 and TRBJ2-2, with 9 bases lining up with TRBD1. The V gene's germline CDR1 is SGHNT and CDR2 YYREEE (reference sequence). After removal of 5 bases from V and 0 bases from J, the junction contained 5 bases not matched to a gene. This CDR3 region has 16 residues.

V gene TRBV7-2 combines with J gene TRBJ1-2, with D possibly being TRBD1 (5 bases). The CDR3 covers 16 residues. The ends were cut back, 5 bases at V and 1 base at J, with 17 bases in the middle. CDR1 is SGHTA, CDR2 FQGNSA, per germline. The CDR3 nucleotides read TGTGCCAGCAGCGGGGGGGGGACCCGAATTAACTATGGCTACACCTTC. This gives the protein CASSGGGTRINYGYTF.

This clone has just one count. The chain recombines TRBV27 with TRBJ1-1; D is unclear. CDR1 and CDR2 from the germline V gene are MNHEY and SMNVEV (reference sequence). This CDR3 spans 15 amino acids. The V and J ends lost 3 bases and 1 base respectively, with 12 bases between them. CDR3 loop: CASSFSPWGNTEAFF. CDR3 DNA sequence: TGTGCCAGCAGTTTTTCCCCCTGGGGGAACACTGAAGCTTTCTTT.

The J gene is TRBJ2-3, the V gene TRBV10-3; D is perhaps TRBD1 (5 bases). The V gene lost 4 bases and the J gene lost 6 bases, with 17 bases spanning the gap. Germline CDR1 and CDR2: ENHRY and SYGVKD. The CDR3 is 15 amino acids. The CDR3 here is CAISAPPSGADTQYF. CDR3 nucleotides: TGTGCCATCAGTGCTCCCCCGTCTGGGGCGGATACGCAGTATTTT.

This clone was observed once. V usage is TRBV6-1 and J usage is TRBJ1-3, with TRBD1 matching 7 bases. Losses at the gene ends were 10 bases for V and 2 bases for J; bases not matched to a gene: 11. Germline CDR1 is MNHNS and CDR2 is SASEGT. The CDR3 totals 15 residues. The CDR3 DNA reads TGTGCCACCTCGACAGGGTGGCGTGCTGGAAACACCATATATTTT. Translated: CATSTGWRAGNTIYF.

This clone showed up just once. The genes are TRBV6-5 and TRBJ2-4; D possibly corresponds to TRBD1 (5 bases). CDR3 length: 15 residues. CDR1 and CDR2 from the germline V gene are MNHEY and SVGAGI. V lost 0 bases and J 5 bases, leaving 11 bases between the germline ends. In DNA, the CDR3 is TGTGCCAGCAGTTACTCGGCAGGGTCGGAAAACATTCAGTACTTC. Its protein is CASSYSAGSENIQYF.

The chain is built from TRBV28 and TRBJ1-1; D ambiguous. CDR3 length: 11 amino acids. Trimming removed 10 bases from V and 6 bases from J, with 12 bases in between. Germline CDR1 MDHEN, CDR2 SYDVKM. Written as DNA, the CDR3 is TGTGCCACCCAGGCGCATCCTGAAGCTTTCTTT. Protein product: CATQAHPEAFF.